The present TCR beta chain was sequenced within a study of response to subunit inactivated influenza vaccine (dated by TCRdb to 2017 to 2018). At the level of the whole study: Deep quantitative T cell receptor repertoire profiling was used in the study to track responses to a trivalent subunit inactivated influenza vaccine.

Beyond this particular receptor, the publication reports: The authors suggested that each seasonal influenza vaccination may recruit only a limited number of new T cells.

Counted from cysteine to phenylalanine, this CDR3 has 13 amino acids. Just the 39-base CDR3 DNA is kept, in frame starting at base 1. CDR1 and CDR2, per the germline V gene, are SGHRS and YFSETQ. The junction shows trimming of 5 bases on V and 2 bases on J, plus 11 bases between the germline ends. Of note for this clonotype: There is no known antigen for this receptor. One base away there is no much larger clone; base qualities are not given.

Library preparation was by RT-PCR. The sample was run on an Illumina HiSeq 2500. The raw public reads went through TCRdb reprocessing: fastp at Q25, MiXCR clone calling, in-frame beta chains kept. Here each entry gathers all rows of one CDR3 protein and keeps the most common genes and DNA. This sample holds hundreds of thousands of distinct CDR3 sequences; 15% to 19% were observed only once. The ten largest clones add up to around a tenth of the sample. This TCR was recovered from a man between 50 and 59 years old who received an inactivated influenza vaccine. Donor details come from another sample of the same person, matched by shared clones. This specimen was PBMCs from blood, taken roughly 13 days after vaccination. The sequence is built from TRBV5-1 and TRBJ2-7; the D gene is possibly TRBD1 or TRBD2, each agreeing over 5 bases. CDR3 reads: CASSGGLTYEQYF. The nucleotide sequence reads as follows: TGCGCCAGCAGTGGGGGTCTAACCTACGAGCAGTACTTC.